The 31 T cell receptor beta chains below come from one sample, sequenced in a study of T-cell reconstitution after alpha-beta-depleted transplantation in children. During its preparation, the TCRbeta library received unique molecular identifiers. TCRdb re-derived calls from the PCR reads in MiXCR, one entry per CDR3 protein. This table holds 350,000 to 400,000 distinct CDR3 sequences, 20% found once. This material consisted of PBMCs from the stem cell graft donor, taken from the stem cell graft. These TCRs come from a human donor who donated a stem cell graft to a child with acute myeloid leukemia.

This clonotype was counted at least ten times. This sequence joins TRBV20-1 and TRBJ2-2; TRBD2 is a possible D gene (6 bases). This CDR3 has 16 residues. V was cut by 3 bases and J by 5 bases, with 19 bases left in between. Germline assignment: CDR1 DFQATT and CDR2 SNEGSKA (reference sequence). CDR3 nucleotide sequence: TGCAGTGCTAGTCGTAGTTACGGGGCGGGAACCGGGGAGCTGTTTTTT. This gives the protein CSASRSYGAGTGELFF.

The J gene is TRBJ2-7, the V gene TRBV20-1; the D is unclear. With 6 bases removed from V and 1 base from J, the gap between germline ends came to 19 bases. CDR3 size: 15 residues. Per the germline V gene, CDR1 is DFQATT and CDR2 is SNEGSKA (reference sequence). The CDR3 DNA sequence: TGCAGTGCCCCCAACCCCCACCCGTTATCCTACGAGCAGTACTTC. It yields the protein CSAPNPHPLSYEQYF.

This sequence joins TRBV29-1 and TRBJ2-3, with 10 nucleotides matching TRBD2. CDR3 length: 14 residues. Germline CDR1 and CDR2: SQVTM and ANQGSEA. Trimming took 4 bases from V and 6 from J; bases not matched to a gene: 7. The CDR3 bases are TGCAGCGTTGGACTAGCGGGCCCAGCGGATACGCAGTATTTT. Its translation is CSVGLAGPADTQYF.

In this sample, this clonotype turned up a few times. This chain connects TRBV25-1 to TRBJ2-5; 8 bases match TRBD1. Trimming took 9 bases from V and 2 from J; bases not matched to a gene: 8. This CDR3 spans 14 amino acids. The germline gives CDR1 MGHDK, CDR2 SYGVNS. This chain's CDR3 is CASKQGAGQETQYF. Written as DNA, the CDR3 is TGTGCCAGTAAGCAGGGGGCAGGACAAGAGACCCAGTACTTC.

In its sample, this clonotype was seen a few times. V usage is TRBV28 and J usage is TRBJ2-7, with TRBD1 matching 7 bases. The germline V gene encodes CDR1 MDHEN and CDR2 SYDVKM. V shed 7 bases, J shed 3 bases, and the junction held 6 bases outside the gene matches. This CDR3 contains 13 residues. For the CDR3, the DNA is TGTGCCAGCACGGGACAGCGCTACTACGAGCAGTACTTC. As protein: CASTGQRYYEQYF. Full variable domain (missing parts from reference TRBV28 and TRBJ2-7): DVKVTQSSRYLVKRTGEKVFLECVQDMDHENMFWYRQDPGLGLRLIYFSYDVKMKEKGDIPEGYSVSREKKERFSLILESASTNQTSMYLCASTGQRYYEQYFGPGTRLTVT.

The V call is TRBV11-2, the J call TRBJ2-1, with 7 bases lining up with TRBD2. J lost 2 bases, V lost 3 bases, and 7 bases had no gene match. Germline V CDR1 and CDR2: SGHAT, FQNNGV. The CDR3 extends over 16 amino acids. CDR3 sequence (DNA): TGTGCCAGCAGCTTCGGCGGGAGTCGGACCTACAATGAGCAGTTCTTC. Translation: CASSFGGSRTYNEQFF.

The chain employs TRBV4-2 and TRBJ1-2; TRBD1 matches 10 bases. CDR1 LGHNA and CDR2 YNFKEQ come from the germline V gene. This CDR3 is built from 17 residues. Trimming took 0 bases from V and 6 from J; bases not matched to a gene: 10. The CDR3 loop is CASSQEGDRGGIDGYTF. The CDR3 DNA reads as TGTGCCAGCAGCCAAGAGGGGGACAGGGGAGGAATAGATGGCTACACCTTC.

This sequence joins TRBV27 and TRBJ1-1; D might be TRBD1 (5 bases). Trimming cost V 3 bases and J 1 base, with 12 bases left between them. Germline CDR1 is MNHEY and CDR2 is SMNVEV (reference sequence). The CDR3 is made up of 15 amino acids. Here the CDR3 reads CASSFVPGPNTEAFF. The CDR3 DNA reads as TGTGCCAGCAGTTTTGTACCGGGACCGAACACTGAAGCTTTCTTT.

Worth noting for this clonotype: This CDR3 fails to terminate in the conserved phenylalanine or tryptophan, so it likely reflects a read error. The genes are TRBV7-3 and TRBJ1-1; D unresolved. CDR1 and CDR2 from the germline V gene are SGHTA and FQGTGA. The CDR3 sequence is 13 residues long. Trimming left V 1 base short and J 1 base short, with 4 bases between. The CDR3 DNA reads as TGTGCCAGCAGCTTAAACACGAACACTGAAGCTTTCTAT. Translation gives CASSLNTNTEAFY.

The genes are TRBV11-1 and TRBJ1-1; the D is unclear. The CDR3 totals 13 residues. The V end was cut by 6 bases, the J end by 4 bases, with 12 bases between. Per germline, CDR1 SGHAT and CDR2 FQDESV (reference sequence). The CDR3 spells CASSPTEVTEAFF. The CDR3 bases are TGTGCCAGCAGTCCTACCGAAGTCACTGAAGCTTTCTTT.

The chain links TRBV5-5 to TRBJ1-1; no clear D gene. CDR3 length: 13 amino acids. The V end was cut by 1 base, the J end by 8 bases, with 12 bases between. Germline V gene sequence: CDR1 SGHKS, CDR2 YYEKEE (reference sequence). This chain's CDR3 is CASSLRGSYEAFF. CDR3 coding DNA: TGTGCCAGCAGCTTGAGAGGGTCTTACGAAGCTTTCTTT.

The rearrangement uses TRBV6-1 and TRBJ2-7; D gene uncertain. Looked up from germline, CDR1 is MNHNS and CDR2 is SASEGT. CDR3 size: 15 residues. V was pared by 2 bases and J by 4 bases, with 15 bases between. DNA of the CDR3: TGTGCCAGCAGTGAAACCGTCCGTTTCGTTTACGAGCAGTACTTC. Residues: CASSETVRFVYEQYF.

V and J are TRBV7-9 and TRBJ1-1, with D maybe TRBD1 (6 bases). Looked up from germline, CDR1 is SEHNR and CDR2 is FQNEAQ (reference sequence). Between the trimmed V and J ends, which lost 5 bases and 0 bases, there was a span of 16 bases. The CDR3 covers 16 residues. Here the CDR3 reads CASSLLGAGMNTEAFF. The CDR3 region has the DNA TGTGCCAGCAGCCTTCTGGGGGCCGGGATGAACACTGAAGCTTTCTTT.

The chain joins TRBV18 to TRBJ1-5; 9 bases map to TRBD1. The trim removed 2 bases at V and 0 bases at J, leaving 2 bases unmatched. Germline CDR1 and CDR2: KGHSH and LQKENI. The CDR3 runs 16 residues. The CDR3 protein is CASSPGTGFSNQPQHF. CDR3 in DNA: TGTGCCAGCTCACCAGGGACAGGGTTTAGCAATCAGCCCCAGCATTTT.

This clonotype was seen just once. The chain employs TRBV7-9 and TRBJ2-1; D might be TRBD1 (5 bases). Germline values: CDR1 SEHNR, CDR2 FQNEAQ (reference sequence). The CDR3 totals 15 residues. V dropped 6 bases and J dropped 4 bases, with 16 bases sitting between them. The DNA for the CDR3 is TGTGCCAGCAGTCCAAGGGGCACGTCTTACAATGAGCAGTTCTTC. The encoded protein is CASSPRGTSYNEQFF.

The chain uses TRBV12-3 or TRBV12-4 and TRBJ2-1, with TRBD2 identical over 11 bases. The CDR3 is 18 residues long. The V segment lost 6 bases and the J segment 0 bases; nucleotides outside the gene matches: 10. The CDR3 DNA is TGTGCCAGCAGAAGGGCGACTAGCGGGATAAGCTCCTACAATGAGCAGTTCTTC. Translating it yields CASRRATSGISSYNEQFF.

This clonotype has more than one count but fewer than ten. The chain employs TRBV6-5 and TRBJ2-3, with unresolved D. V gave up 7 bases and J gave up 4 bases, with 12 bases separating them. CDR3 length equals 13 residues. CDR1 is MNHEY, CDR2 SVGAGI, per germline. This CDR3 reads CASTWPGADTQYF. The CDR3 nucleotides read TGTGCCAGCACTTGGCCTGGGGCAGATACGCAGTATTTT.

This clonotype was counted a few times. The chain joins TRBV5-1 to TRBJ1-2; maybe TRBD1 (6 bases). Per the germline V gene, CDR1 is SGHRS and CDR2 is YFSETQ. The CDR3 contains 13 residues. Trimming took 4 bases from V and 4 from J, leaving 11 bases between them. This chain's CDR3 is CASSPGTRYGYTF. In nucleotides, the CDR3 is TGCGCCAGCAGCCCCGGGACACGCTATGGCTACACCTTC. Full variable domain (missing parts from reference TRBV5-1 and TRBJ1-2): KAGVTQTPRYLIKTRGQQVTLSCSPISGHRSVSWYQQTPGQGLQFLFEYFSETQRNKGNFPGRFSGRQFSNSRSEMNVSTLELGDSALYLCASSPGTRYGYTFGSGTRLTVV.

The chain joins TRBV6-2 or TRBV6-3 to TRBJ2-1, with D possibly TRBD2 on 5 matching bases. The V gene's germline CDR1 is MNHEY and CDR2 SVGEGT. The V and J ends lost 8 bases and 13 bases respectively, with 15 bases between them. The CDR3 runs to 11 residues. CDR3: CASSAGRSQFF. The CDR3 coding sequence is TGTGCCAGCTCGGCGGGCCGTTCTCAGTTCTTC.

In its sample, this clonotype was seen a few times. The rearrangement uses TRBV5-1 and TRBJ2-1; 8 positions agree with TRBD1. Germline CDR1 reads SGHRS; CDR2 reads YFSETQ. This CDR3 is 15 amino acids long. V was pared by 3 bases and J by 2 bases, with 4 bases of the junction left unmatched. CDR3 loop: CASSSETGAYNEQFF. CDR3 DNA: TGCGCCAGCAGCTCAGAGACAGGGGCCTACAATGAGCAGTTCTTC. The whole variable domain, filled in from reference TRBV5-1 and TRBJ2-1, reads KAGVTQTPRYLIKTRGQQVTLSCSPISGHRSVSWYQQTPGQGLQFLFEYFSETQRNKGNFPGRFSGRQFSNSRSEMNVSTLELGDSALYLCASSSETGAYNEQFFGPGTRLTVL.

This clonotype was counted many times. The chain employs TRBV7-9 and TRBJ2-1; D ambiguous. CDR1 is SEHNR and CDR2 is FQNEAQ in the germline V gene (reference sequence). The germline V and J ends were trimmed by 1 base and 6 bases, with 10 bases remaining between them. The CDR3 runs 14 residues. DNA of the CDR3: TGTGCCAGCAGCTTAGGAGGAGTAGGCAATGAGCAGTTCTTC. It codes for CASSLGGVGNEQFF.

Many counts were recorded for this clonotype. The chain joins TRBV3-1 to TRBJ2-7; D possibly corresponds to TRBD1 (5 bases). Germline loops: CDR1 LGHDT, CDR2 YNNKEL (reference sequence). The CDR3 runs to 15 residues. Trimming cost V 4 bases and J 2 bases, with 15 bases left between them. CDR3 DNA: TGTGCCAGCAGCCGGACGACAGTGATAACCTACGAGCAGTACTTC. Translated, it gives CASSRTTVITYEQYF.

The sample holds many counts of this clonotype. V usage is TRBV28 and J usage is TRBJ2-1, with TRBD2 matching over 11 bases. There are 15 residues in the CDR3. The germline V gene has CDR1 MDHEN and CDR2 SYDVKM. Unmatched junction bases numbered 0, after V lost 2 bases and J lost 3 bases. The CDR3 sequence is CASSLTSGGYNEQFF. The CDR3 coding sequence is TGTGCCAGCAGTTTAACTAGCGGGGGCTACAATGAGCAGTTCTTC. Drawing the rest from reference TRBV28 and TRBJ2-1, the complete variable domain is DVKVTQSSRYLVKRTGEKVFLECVQDMDHENMFWYRQDPGLGLRLIYFSYDVKMKEKGDIPEGYSVSREKKERFSLILESASTNQTSMYLCASSLTSGGYNEQFFGPGTRLTVL.

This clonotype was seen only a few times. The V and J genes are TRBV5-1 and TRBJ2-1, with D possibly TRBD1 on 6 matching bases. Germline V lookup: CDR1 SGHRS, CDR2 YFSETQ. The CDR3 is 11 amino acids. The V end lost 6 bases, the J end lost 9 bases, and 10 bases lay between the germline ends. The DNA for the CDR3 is TGCGCCAGCACCTTACAGGGTGAGCAGTTCTTC. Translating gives CASTLQGEQFF.

CDR3 in DNA: TGTGCCATCGGAACAGAAAGCGGCCCCCCAGATACGCAGTATTTT. This gives the protein CAIGTESGPPDTQYF. The chain carries TRBV10-3 and TRBJ2-3, with a weak D call TRBD2 (5 bases). Germline V lookup: CDR1 ENHRY, CDR2 SYGVKD. The length of the CDR3 is 15 residues. The V end was cut by 8 bases, the J end by 4 bases, with 19 bases between.

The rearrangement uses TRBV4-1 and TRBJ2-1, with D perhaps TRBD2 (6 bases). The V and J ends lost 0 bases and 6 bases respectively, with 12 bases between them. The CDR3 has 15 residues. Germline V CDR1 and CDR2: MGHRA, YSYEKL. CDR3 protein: CASSQDGTRPNEQFF. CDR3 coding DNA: TGCGCCAGCAGCCAAGATGGGACTCGTCCCAATGAGCAGTTCTTC.

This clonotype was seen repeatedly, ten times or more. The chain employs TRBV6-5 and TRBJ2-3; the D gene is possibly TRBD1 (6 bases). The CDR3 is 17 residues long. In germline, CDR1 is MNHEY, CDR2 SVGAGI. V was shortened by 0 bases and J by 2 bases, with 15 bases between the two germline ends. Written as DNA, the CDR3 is TGTGCCAGCAGTTACTCGATTGGGGCAGGGGTCACAGATACGCAGTATTTT. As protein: CASSYSIGAGVTDTQYF.

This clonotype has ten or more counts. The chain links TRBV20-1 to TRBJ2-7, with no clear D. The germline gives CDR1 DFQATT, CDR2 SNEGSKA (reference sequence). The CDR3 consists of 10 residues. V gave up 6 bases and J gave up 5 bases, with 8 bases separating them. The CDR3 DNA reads TGCAGTGCACACGCCCACGAGCAGTACTTC. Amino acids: CSAHAHEQYF.

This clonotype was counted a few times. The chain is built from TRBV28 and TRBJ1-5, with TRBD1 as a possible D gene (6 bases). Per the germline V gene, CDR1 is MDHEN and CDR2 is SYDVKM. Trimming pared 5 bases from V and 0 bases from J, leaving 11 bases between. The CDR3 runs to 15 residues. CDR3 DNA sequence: TGTGCCAGCAGTCGCGGGACATATAGCAATCAGCCCCAGCATTTT. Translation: CASSRGTYSNQPQHF.

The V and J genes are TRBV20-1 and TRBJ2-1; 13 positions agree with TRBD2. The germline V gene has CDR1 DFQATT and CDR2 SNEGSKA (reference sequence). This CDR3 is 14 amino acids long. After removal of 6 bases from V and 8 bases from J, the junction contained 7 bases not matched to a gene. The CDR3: CSAGLAGVNDEQFF. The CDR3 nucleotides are TGCAGTGCAGGACTAGCGGGAGTAAACGATGAGCAGTTCTTC.

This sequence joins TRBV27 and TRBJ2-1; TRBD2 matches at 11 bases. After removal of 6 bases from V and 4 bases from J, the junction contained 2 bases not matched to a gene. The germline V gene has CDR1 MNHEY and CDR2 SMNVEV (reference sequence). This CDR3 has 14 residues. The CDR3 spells CASRVAGGYNEQFF. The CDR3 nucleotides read TGTGCCAGCAGAGTAGCGGGAGGGTACAATGAGCAGTTCTTC.